What follows is one TCR beta chain and its context. Its antigen target is currently unknown. No qualities accompany the bases; no much larger clone lies one base away. The CDR3 starts with the cysteine, ends with the phenylalanine, and has 16 residues. Only the CDR3 region is kept as DNA, spanning 48 bases read in frame from base 1. Trimming accounts for 0 bases at V and 4 bases at J, while the number of junction bases matched to no gene is 6. Sequences MNHEY (CDR1) and SMNVEV (CDR2) are obtained from the germline V gene (reference sequence). The immunoSEQ Assay, a bias-controlled multiplex PCR, was used to amplify TCRbeta CDR3 regions from genomic DNA. On the authors' methods: The number of nucleated cells in each sample was estimated from the amplification of reference gene primers within the assay. Sequence reads were collapsed and filtered to measure the absolute abundance of every unique TCRbeta CDR3 rearrangement. For each sample, productive Simpson clonality was calculated as the square root of Simpson's diversity index across productive rearrangements. TCRdb retrieved this table from immuneACCESS and kept in-frame rearrangements only. Not all clones are present; in checked studies, unresolved V genes account for under half, and no reason is known for the remainder. D and trimming come from the DNA, and the V and J calls and clone size come from that table. Within this sample are 250,000 to 350,000 clones, with approximately 90% of them counted one time only. The ten largest clones take up about 2.2% of the sample.

The entry originates in a study of blood T cell repertoires in COVID-19 (dated by TCRdb to about 2020). As for the study more broadly: Collaborator samples came from the United States, Italy and Spain and covered acute and convalescent phases of COVID-19. The material from the prospective study consisted of cDNA or gDNA derived from T cells, B-cell-depleted T cells, or PBMCs. The samples were drawn from two sources: the first 160 participants of the ongoing ImmuneRACE study, and 1,200 or so subjects contributed by 6 global collaborators. Subjects who had been exposed to COVID-19, were actively infected with it, or had recovered from it provided the deeply sampled blood TCRbeta repertoires that made up the dataset. The repertoires were made available in a free public database intended to serve as a resource for research on the immune response to SARS-CoV-2. Where available, HLA class I and class II types were taken from metadata supplied by the sample provider and were not determined by assay-based typing. Nearly every sample came with metadata listing a de-identified subject ID, COVID-19 status, age in years and sex.

General conclusions and limits of the study: The amount of clinical and demographic metadata varied by source and participant and was provided uncurated.

Another Seattle source contributed samples from volunteer blood donors who had recovered from COVID-19. Collaborating institutions collected whole blood in K2EDTA tubes following their own protocols. For TCRbeta analysis, collaborator samples were shipped as frozen whole blood, as isolated PBMCs, or as DNA extracted from either sample type. The sequence was collected from a woman in her forties or fifties who had recovered from COVID-19. The sample taken for sequencing was peripheral blood. The chain joins TRBV27 to TRBJ2-7; TRBD2 aligns with 10 central bases. Read as DNA, the sequence is TGTGCCAGCAGTTTATCCCAGACTAGCGGGCCTTACGAGCAGTACTTC. This encodes CASSLSQTSGPYEQYF.